The rows below give T cell receptor beta chains drawn from one sample of a study of OX40 agonist ivuxolimab in advanced cancers. Measured with immunoSEQ multiplex PCR; TCRdb has only the in-frame clones, and not every one. In the table there are around 53,000 clones, roughly 84% of which are singletons. Specimen: CD4+ or CD8+ T cells sorted from blood, collected in a trial of the OX40 agonist ivuxolimab. The receptors shown here come from an adult with an advanced solid tumor such as melanoma, head and neck, liver or kidney cancer. Each CDR3 is given with its conserved first and last residue. The D gene is left open where the match is weak. Rows may omit the clone size; those that give it use once, few, many or a size class.

TRBV13	TRBD2	TRBJ2-5	NA	TGTGCCAGCAGCTTAGCGGGACTAGCGGGGACCGAAGAGACCCAGTACTTC	CASSLAGLAGTEETQYF
TRBV4-1	NA	TRBJ2-1	NA	TGCGCCAGCAGCCAAGTAGATCTAGTTTCCTACAATGAGCAGTTCTTC	CASSQVDLVSYNEQFF
TRBV6-1	TRBD1	TRBJ1-2	NA	TGTGCCAGCAGCTCCGGGACAGACCTCGTTGGCTACACCTTC	CASSSGTDLVGYTF
TRBV30	NA	TRBJ2-1	NA	TGTGCCTGGAGTGAATACAATGAGCAGTTCTTC	CAWSEYNEQFF
TRBV27	NA	TRBJ1-4	NA	TGTGCCAGCAGTTTATCGGGGGTACTCGGGAGAAATGAAAAACTGTTTTTT	CASSLSGVLGRNEKLFF
TRBV4-3	NA	TRBJ2-2	NA	TGCGCCAGCAGCCAAGTTTGGGGCATCAACACCGGGGAGCTGTTTTTT	CASSQVWGINTGELFF
TRBV6-1	TRBD2	TRBJ2-4	NA	TGTGCCAGCAGTGAAGTTTTTCCCGGGAGGGCCGTGGGGGCCAAAAACATTCAGTACTTC	CASSEVFPGRAVGAKNIQYF
TRBV9	TRBD2	TRBJ2-1	NA	TGTGCCAGCAGCCCACTAGCGGGGGCGATTTACAATGAGCAGTTCTTC	CASSPLAGAIYNEQFF
TRBV6-6	NA	TRBJ1-5	NA	TGTGCCAGCAGTAGTTGGCAGCCCCAGCATTTT	CASSSWQPQHF
TRBV7-9	TRBD1	TRBJ1-5	NA	TGTGCCAGCAGCTCCCAGGGGGATCAGCCCCAGCATTTT	CASSSQGDQPQHF
TRBV19	NA	TRBJ2-2	NA	TGTGCCAGTAGTATAAGGTCAACCCCGGCCACCGGGGAGCTGTTTTTT	CASSIRSTPATGELFF
TRBV19	NA	TRBJ2-7	NA	TGTGCCAGTAGTTTAGTAGCCTCGGGGCGAGGAACCTACGAGCAGTACTTC	CASSLVASGRGTYEQYF
TRBV18	NA	TRBJ1-1	NA	TGTGCCAGCTCATCTATACAGGGGAACACTGAAGCTTTCTTT	CASSSIQGNTEAFF
TRBV4-3	NA	TRBJ1-2	NA	TGCGCCAGCAGCCAAGAAGGATCTTATGGCTACACCTTC	CASSQEGSYGYTF
TRBV6-4	NA	TRBJ2-1	NA	TGTGCCAGCAGTGAAGACGACAGGAGACTTTACAATGAGCAGTTCTTC	CASSEDDRRLYNEQFF
TRBV7-2	NA	TRBJ1-1	NA	TGTGCCAGCAGCTTAGACCTTGAAGCTTTCTTT	CASSLDLEAFF
TRBV28	NA	TRBJ1-6	NA	TGTGCCAGCAGTTGGGGGGTGTCACCCCTCCACTTT	CASSWGVSPLHF
TRBV7-2	NA	TRBJ2-1	NA	TGTGCCAGCAGCCTAGAAGGGACCTTTTACAATGAGCAGTTCTTC	CASSLEGTFYNEQFF
TRBV16	NA	TRBJ1-4	few	TGTGCCAGCAGCCAATCGAGCAGGGTTAATGAAAAACTGTTTTTT	CASSQSSRVNEKLFF
TRBV7-2	NA	TRBJ2-5	NA	TGTGCCAGCAGCCCCCCCGGGGGGCGTGAGACCCAGTACTTC	CASSPPGGRETQYF
TRBV5-1	NA	TRBJ2-2	NA	TGCGCCAGCAGCTTGGTCGACACCGGGGAGCTGTTTTTT	CASSLVDTGELFF
TRBV5-6	TRBD1	TRBJ2-5	NA	TGTGCCAGCAGCTTGGGACAGGGCGAAGAGACCCAGTACTTC	CASSLGQGEETQYF
TRBV6-5	NA	TRBJ1-6	few	TGTGCCAGCAGTTACGATAACGGGGACCATTCACCCCTCCACTTT	CASSYDNGDHSPLHF
TRBV6-5	NA	TRBJ1-5	NA	TGTGCCAGCACCAGTGATAGCAATCAGCCCCAGCATTTT	CASTSDSNQPQHF
TRBV4-2	NA	TRBJ1-1	NA	TGTGCCAGCAGCCAAGATGGGCGGGGGAACACTGAAGCTTTCTTT	CASSQDGRGNTEAFF